This TCR beta chain was observed in a study of blood T cell repertoires in COVID-19. Study overall: Both acute and convalescent COVID-19 samples were obtained from the United States, Italy and Spain. From T cells, B-cell-depleted T cells, or PBMCs came the material, which was cDNA or gDNA.

The CDR3 spans 15 residues. V gave up 5 bases and J gave up 4 bases; unmatched junction bases: 10. Germline CDR1 SEHNR, CDR2 FQNEAQ (reference sequence). Only a few counts were recorded for this clone. As processed by the authors: Estimated nucleated cell counts came from reference gene primer amplification. TCRdb's table, derived via immunoSEQ multiplex PCR, lists solely in-frame clones and lacks some. That table is the source of V, J and clone size, and D and trimming were worked out from the DNA. The table lists 150,000 to 200,000 clones, over 70% of them singletons. The clonotype was recovered from a man aged 55 to 70 with active or convalescent COVID-19. The chain has TRBV7-9 and TRBJ1-1, with TRBD1 matching over 7 bases. Sample: peripheral blood. CDR3 bases: TGTGCCAGCAGCCCTCAAGGGGGCGCGCGCACTGAAGCTTTCTTT. Amino acids: CASSPQGGARTEAFF.